These 26 T cell receptor beta chains share one sample of origin, sequenced in a study of shared clonotypes between healthy human individuals. The assay was immunoSEQ multiplex PCR, and TCRdb's table has in-frame clones only and misses some. The sample contains roughly 500,000 clones, 70% to 80% of which appear only once. The specimen was PBMCs. These receptors were taken from a woman between 35 and 50 years old in good health. Some clones in this sample may be carry-over from other donors' samples.

The chain links TRBV10-3 to TRBJ1-3; D unclear. CDR3 length equals 15 residues. Trimming stripped 0 bases from V and 4 bases from J, with 10 bases between. CDR1 and CDR2 (germline): ENHRY, SYGVKD. CDR3 residues: CAISESPDGGNTIYF. The CDR3, as DNA: TGTGCCATCAGTGAGTCGCCGGACGGCGGAAACACCATATATTTT.

The chain combines TRBV4-1 with TRBJ1-3; TRBD1 might be the D (5 bases). The CDR3 runs to 17 residues. The germline V gene encodes CDR1 MGHRA and CDR2 YSYEKL. Trimming left V 0 bases short and J 2 bases short, with 14 bases between. In nucleotides, the CDR3 is TGCGCCAGCAGCCAAGATTCTAGGGGCCCAACTGGAAACACCATATATTTT. This gives the protein CASSQDSRGPTGNTIYF.

This clone was seen only once. The genes are TRBV7-2 and TRBJ2-1; 7 nucleotides line up with TRBD1. Germline V gene data show CDR1 as SGHTA and CDR2 as FQGNSA. This CDR3 is built from 14 residues. V lost 5 bases and J lost 6; bases outside the gene matches: 7. As DNA, the CDR3 is TGTGCCAGCAGCCCCAGACAGGGCAGCAATGAGCAGTTCTTC. This translates into CASSPRQGSNEQFF. Supplemented by reference TRBV7-2 and TRBJ2-1, the full variable domain reads GAGVSQSPSNKVTEKGKDVELRCDPISGHTALYWYRQSLGQGLEFLIYFQGNSAPDKSGLPSDRFSAERTGGSVSTLTIQRTQQEDSAVYLCASSPRQGSNEQFFGPGTRLTVL.

This clone is a singleton in its sample. This chain joins TRBV4-1 and TRBJ2-5; TRBD1 agrees at 10 bases. There are 14 residues in the CDR3. Germline CDR1 and CDR2: MGHRA and YSYEKL. V shed 5 bases, J shed 5 bases, and the junction held 5 bases outside the gene matches. CDR3 bases: TGCGCCAGCAGCTCGGGACAGGGGAGGGAGACCCAGTACTTC. Protein product: CASSSGQGRETQYF.

This chain joins TRBV5-1 and TRBJ2-5; D may match TRBD1 or TRBD2 (5 bases each). The CDR3 loop spans 14 amino acids. Germline V lookup: CDR1 SGHRS, CDR2 YFSETQ. V was cut by 3 bases and J by 2 bases, with 11 bases left in between. The chain's CDR3 is CASSSGTIQETQYF. The CDR3 DNA follows: TGCGCCAGCAGCTCCGGGACGATACAAGAGACCCAGTACTTC.

The chain couples TRBV7-3 to TRBJ2-1, with TRBD1 matching 9 bases. Germline CDR1 SGHTA, CDR2 FQGTGA. Trimming removed 6 bases from V and 1 base from J; junction bases left unmatched: 4. The CDR3 is 15 amino acids. In nucleotides, the CDR3 is TGTGCCAGCAGTACAGGGGGCCCTTCCTACAATGAGCAGTTCTTC. This gives the protein CASSTGGPSYNEQFF.

The V gene is TRBV12-2, the J gene TRBJ2-7; the table assigns TRBD1, which was not confirmed against the DNA. TRBV12-2 is reported as a pseudogene. The CDR3 extends over 18 amino acids. Here the CDR3 DNA reads TGTGCAAGTCGCTTAGCGTTGGAAGGGCGACAGCCCTCCTACGAGCAGTACTTC. This sequence encodes CASRLALEGRQPSYEQYF.

The chain joins TRBV7-9 to TRBJ2-1; D is unclear. CDR1 is SEHNR, CDR2 FQNEAQ, per germline (reference sequence). The CDR3 runs 16 residues. V was pared by 1 base and J by 6 bases, with 16 bases between. The CDR3 DNA reads TGTGCCAGCAGCTTAGTTCGAGCGTTGGGCCGCAATGAGCAGTTCTTC. It codes for CASSLVRALGRNEQFF.

The chain links TRBV30 to TRBJ2-5; 7 nucleotides align to TRBD1. The CDR3 is 14 residues long. Trimming cost V 2 bases and J 2 bases; bases outside gene matches: 5. Germline CDR1 GTSNPN, CDR2 SVGIG (reference sequence). CDR3 DNA: TGTGCCTGGAGTCCGGGACAGAAACAAGAGACCCAGTACTTC. It is translated as CAWSPGQKQETQYF.

The table lists this clone with a count of one. V usage is TRBV11-2 and J usage is TRBJ2-5, with D perhaps matching TRBD2 (7 bases). Trimming took 0 bases from V and 7 from J, leaving 12 bases between them. This CDR3 comprises 14 residues. Per germline, CDR1 SGHAT and CDR2 FQNNGV. CDR3 protein: CASSLDRGALTQYF. CDR3 bases: TGTGCCAGCAGCTTAGACCGGGGGGCTTTGACCCAGTACTTC. Full variable domain (rest looked up from reference TRBV11-2 and TRBJ2-5): EAGVAQSPRYKIIEKRQSVAFWCNPISGHATLYWYQQILGQGPKLLIQFQNNGVVDDSQLPKDRFSAERLKGVDSTLKIQPAKLEDSAVYLCASSLDRGALTQYFGPGTRLLVL.

The chain recombines TRBV14 with TRBJ2-1, with 10 bases fitting TRBD1. V trimming: 5 bases; J trimming: 4 bases; junction bases outside the gene matches: 8. This CDR3 is 16 amino acids long. From germline, CDR1 is SGHDN and CDR2 FVKESK. The CDR3 sequence: CASSARQGAGYNEQFF. The CDR3 coding sequence is TGTGCCAGCAGCGCCCGACAGGGGGCCGGATACAATGAGCAGTTCTTC. Drawing the rest from reference TRBV14 and TRBJ2-1, the complete variable domain is EAGVTQFPSHSVIEKGQTVTLRCDPISGHDNLYWYRRVMGKEIKFLLHFVKESKQDESGMPNNRFLAERTGGTYSTLKVQPAELEDSGVYFCASSARQGAGYNEQFFGPGTRLTVL.

Written as DNA, the CDR3 is TGTGCCAGCAGCTTAGGTATACTCAGCACAGATACGCAGTATTTT. It specifies CASSLGILSTDTQYF. V usage is TRBV11-3 and J usage is TRBJ2-3; D remains unclear. V lost 1 base and J lost 0, with 8 bases in between. Germline CDR1 SGHNT, CDR2 YENEEA. This CDR3 is 15 amino acids long.

This clone has a single count. J is TRBJ2-7 and V is TRBV15; either TRBD1 or TRBD2 may supply D (5 bases each). The V gene's germline CDR1 is LNHNV and CDR2 YYDKDF (reference sequence). The CDR3 runs to 19 residues. Trimming left V 5 bases short and J 9 bases short, with 35 bases between. As DNA, the CDR3 is TGTGCCACCAGCCCAGCCGACCCACACGACCGGGGCAGTAGACTACTGCAGTACTTC. Translating it yields CATSPADPHDRGSRLLQYF.

This CDR3 is CASSQAGSNSGANVLTF. The CDR3 coding sequence is TGTGCCAGCAGCCAAGCAGGATCGAACTCTGGGGCCAACGTCCTGACTTTC. V gene TRBV16 combines with J gene TRBJ2-6; D call uncertain. From germline, CDR1 is KGHSY and CDR2 FQNENV. CDR3 length equals 17 residues. With 2 bases removed from V and 0 bases from J, the gap between germline ends came to 11 bases. Together with reference TRBV16 and TRBJ2-6, the CDR3 gives the full variable domain: GEEVAQTPKHLVRGEGQKAKLYCAPIKGHSYVFWYQQVLKNEFKFLISFQNENVFDETGMPKERFSAKCLPNSPCSLEIQATKLEDSAVYFCASSQAGSNSGANVLTFGAGSRLTVL.

This chain uses TRBV10-3 with TRBJ2-1; TRBD1 matches 9 bases. CDR1 is ENHRY and CDR2 is SYGVKD in the germline V gene. Losses at the gene ends were 3 bases for V and 7 bases for J; bases not matched to a gene: 7. This CDR3 is built from 15 residues. DNA for the CDR3: TGTGCCATCAGTGATCAAGACAGGGGGAGGAATGAGCAGTTCTTC. As protein: CAISDQDRGRNEQFF.

The V gene is TRBV29-1, the J gene TRBJ1-1; D unresolved. Germline CDR1 reads SQVTM; CDR2 reads ANQGSEA. The CDR3 runs 12 residues. V was trimmed by 4 bases and J by 6 bases, leaving 12 bases between them. This chain's CDR3 is CSVGLQVSEAFF. The DNA for the CDR3 is TGCAGCGTTGGTCTCCAGGTATCTGAAGCTTTCTTT.

J is TRBJ2-2 and V is TRBV7-2; possibly TRBD2 for D (6 bases). Trimming cost V 2 bases and J 4 bases, with 17 bases left between them. The germline V gene encodes CDR1 SGHTA and CDR2 FQGNSA. This CDR3 contains 17 residues. The CDR3 reads CASSLYPSSVATGELFF. The DNA of the CDR3 is TGTGCCAGCAGCTTATACCCCTCTAGCGTTGCCACCGGGGAGCTGTTTTTT.

The chain carries TRBV2 and TRBJ1-5, with TRBD1 identical over 11 bases. The germline V gene has CDR1 SNHLY and CDR2 FYNNEI. The CDR3 extends over 15 amino acids. Trimming cost V 6 bases and J 4 bases; bases outside gene matches: 5. CDR3 region: CASRVGTGGNQPQHF. CDR3 in DNA: TGTGCCAGCAGGGTCGGGACAGGGGGGAATCAGCCCCAGCATTTT.

The chain carries TRBV6-5 and TRBJ2-1, with 10 positions matching TRBD1. The CDR3 totals 15 residues. Germline-derived CDR1 and CDR2 are MNHEY and SVGAGI. J lost 0 bases, V lost 6 bases, and 2 bases had no gene match. CDR3 sequence (DNA): TGTGCCAGCAGGGGACAGGGGAGCTCCTACAATGAGCAGTTCTTC. Its translation: CASRGQGSSYNEQFF.

This clone appeared a single time. This chain connects TRBV11-3 to TRBJ1-1; D uncertain. Trimming removed 1 base at V and 3 bases at J, with 6 bases between. The V gene's germline CDR1 is SGHNT and CDR2 YENEEA. This CDR3 spans 13 amino acids. The chain's CDR3 is CASSLAVDTEAFF. DNA of the CDR3: TGTGCCAGCAGCTTAGCGGTAGACACTGAAGCTTTCTTT.

This clone was seen a handful of times. This sequence joins TRBV5-1 and TRBJ2-1; 7 positions match TRBD1. The CDR3 consists of 15 residues. Germline V gene data show CDR1 as SGHRS and CDR2 as YFSETQ. Trimming at V came to 7 bases and at J to 6 bases, leaving 13 bases not matched to a gene. In DNA, the CDR3 is TGCGCCAGCCTACCCGAGGGACAGATCTTCAATGAGCAGTTCTTC. Its translation: CASLPEGQIFNEQFF.

This clone was detected many times. The rearrangement uses TRBV10-3 and TRBJ1-1, with D unclear. V was pared by 3 bases and J by 5 bases, with 22 bases between. The germline gives CDR1 ENHRY, CDR2 SYGVKD. The CDR3 runs 17 residues. CDR3 DNA: TGTGCCATCAGTGACCCCGGGGTCAACCCTTTAGGGACTGAAGCTTTCTTT. It translates to CAISDPGVNPLGTEAFF.

The chain combines TRBV5-4 with TRBJ1-1; D perhaps matches TRBD1 (6 bases). Germline-derived CDR1 and CDR2 are SGHNT and YYREEE (reference sequence). V lost 0 bases, J lost 5 bases, and 14 bases lay in between. This CDR3 has 15 residues. The CDR3 protein is CASSLGEGVRTEAFF. The CDR3 DNA follows: TGTGCCAGCAGCTTGGGCGAGGGGGTTAGGACTGAAGCTTTCTTT.

Note on this clone: A far larger clone is just one base off, so this is likely a read error. The CDR3 nucleotides read TGTGTCAGCAGTCGTAGCGGGACAGGGAGCGGCTACACCTTC. Protein: CVSSRSGTGSGYTF. This chain uses TRBV7-2 with TRBJ1-2; 9 nucleotides align to TRBD1. The germline V gene encodes CDR1 SGHTA and CDR2 FQGNSA. The CDR3 has 14 residues.

V gene TRBV4-1 combines with J gene TRBJ1-1; possibly TRBD1 for D (5 bases). The CDR3 loop spans 16 amino acids. Trimming stripped 3 bases from V and 5 bases from J, with 19 bases between. CDR1 and CDR2 (germline): MGHRA, YSYEKL. This CDR3 is CASSQPLWQGRTEAFF. CDR3 coding DNA: TGCGCCAGCAGCCAGCCCCTGTGGCAGGGTAGGACTGAAGCTTTCTTT.

The chain has TRBV29-1 and TRBJ2-3, with 12 bases lining up with TRBD1. V gave up 6 bases and J gave up 3 bases; unmatched junction bases: 4. This CDR3 has 14 amino acids. Looked up from germline, CDR1 is SQVTM and CDR2 is ANQGSEA. The CDR3 DNA reads TGCAGCGTAGAGGGACAGGGGGCGACAGATACGCAGTATTTT. Amino acid sequence: CSVEGQGATDTQYF.